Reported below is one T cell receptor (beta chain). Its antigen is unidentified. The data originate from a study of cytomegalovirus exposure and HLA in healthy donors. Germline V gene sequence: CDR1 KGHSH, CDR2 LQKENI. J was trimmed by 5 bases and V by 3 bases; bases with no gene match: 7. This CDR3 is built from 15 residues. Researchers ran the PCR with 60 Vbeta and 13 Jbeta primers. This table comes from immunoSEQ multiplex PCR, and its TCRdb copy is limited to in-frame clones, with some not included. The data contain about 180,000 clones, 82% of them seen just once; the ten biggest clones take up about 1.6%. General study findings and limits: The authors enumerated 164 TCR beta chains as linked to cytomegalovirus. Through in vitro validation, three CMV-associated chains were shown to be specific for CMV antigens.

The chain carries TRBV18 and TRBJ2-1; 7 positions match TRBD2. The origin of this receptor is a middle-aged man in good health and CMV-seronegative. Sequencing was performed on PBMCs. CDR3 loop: CASSPPGGMNNEQFF. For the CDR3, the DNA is TGTGCCAGCTCACCCCCCGGGGGGATGAACAATGAGCAGTTCTTC.